This TCR beta chain was sequenced in a study of cytomegalovirus exposure and HLA in healthy donors. The study, taken as a whole, reports: Later analysis identified a missense DCLRE1C variant that was linked to TCR beta V- and J-gene trimming. Analysis performed later showed TCR beta chains linked to HLA being more clonally expanded than equally common others.

A note on this clone: Antigen unknown.

This CDR3 has 13 amino acids. Germline V gene lookup returns CDR1 SNHLY and CDR2 FYNNEI. J was trimmed by 4 bases and V by 2 bases; bases with no gene match: 1. The PCR had 60 Vbeta and 13 Jbeta primers. Libraries were prepared by immunoSEQ multiplex PCR; TCRdb keeps only in-frame clonotypes and omits some of them. The table shows 100,000 to 150,000 clones, with about 86% occurring only once. The source is a woman younger than 45 in good health and CMV-seronegative. Sequenced: PBMCs. The chain combines TRBV2 with TRBJ1-1; TRBD1 matches 7 bases. CDR3 DNA sequence: TGTGCCAGCAGTGAATGGACAGGCACTGAAGCTTTCTTT. Translating gives CASSEWTGTEAFF. The full variable domain, completed using reference TRBV2 and TRBJ1-1, is EPEVTQTPSHQVTQMGQEVILRCVPISNHLYFYWYRQILGQKVEFLVSFYNNEISEKSEIFDDQFSVERPDGSNFTLKIRSTKLEDSAMYFCASSEWTGTEAFFGQGTRLTVV.